This TCR beta chain was sequenced during a study of low-dose radiotherapy and immunotherapy resistance in tumors. Across the whole study: Patients of Cohort 1 had 0.5 Gy fractions every 2 weeks, which summed to 6.5 Gy. Intravenous administration to patients comprised nivolumab at 240 mg every two weeks and ipilimumab at 1 mg/kg every six weeks.

The time point: before trial treatment. Looked up from germline, CDR1 is SGHRS and CDR2 is YFSETQ. Trimming removed 5 bases from V and 7 bases from J, with 15 bases in between. CDR3 length equals 14 residues. Alpha- and beta-chain coverage of first-strand cDNA came from TRAV- and TRBV-specific primers. Using a constant-region primer together with a V-primer adapter, TCRs were subjected to roughly 20 PCR cycles of amplification. TCRdb reprocessed the reads with MiXCR, giving one entry per CDR3 protein. The table lists tens of thousands of distinct CDR3 sequences, around a third of them singletons. The receptor was derived from a female donor with ovarian cancer. This chain uses TRBV5-1 with TRBJ1-4; maybe TRBD1 (6 bases). The sequenced sample was PBMCs, obtained before treatment. CDR3 bases: TGCGCCAGCAGTCAATGGGGGCGCGGTGAAAAACTGTTTTTT. Its protein is CASSQWGRGEKLFF.